One sample yielded the 22 T cell receptor beta chains listed below, sequenced in a study of T-cell memory formation after mild COVID-19. TCRdb fed the 5' RACE reads into MiXCR, producing one record per CDR3 protein. The sample carries roughly 500,000 distinct CDR3 sequences, around 20% recorded once. The sequenced material came from PBMCs or a T cell subset sorted from them (not recorded which). Source of these receptors: an adult woman who had mild COVID-19 (a few samples of this study predate the infection). Cell type and time point are not known.

This clonotype has a handful of counts. The V and J genes are TRBV30 and TRBJ1-1, with 7 bases that match TRBD1. After removal of 2 bases from V and 0 bases from J, the junction contained 3 bases not matched to a gene. CDR1 is GTSNPN and CDR2 is SVGIG in the germline V gene (reference sequence). The CDR3 contains 14 residues. CDR3: CAWSYGTVNTEAFF. The DNA of the CDR3 is TGTGCCTGGAGTTATGGGACAGTGAACACTGAAGCTTTCTTT.

This clonotype has at least ten counts. V gene TRBV4-2 combines with J gene TRBJ1-1, with D unclear. The CDR3 is 16 residues long. Germline V gene lookup returns CDR1 LGHNA and CDR2 YNFKEQ. Trimming shortened V by 0 bases and J by 0 bases, and 11 bases separated the two germline ends. The CDR3 sequence is CASSQDNTNLNTEAFF. The DNA for the CDR3 is TGTGCCAGCAGCCAAGATAATACGAATTTGAACACTGAAGCTTTCTTT.

Only a few counts were recorded for this clonotype. The CDR3 region is CASSYSDRTHYEQYF. The CDR3 DNA sequence: TGTGCCAGCAGTTACTCGGACAGGACTCATTACGAGCAGTACTTC. The chain combines TRBV6-2 or TRBV6-3 with TRBJ2-7; 7 bases are a match to TRBD1. V was pared by 0 bases and J by 4 bases, with 6 bases of the junction left unmatched. Looked up from germline, CDR1 is MNHEY and CDR2 is SVGEGT. CDR3 length equals 15 residues.

In this sample, this clonotype turned up many times. The chain joins TRBV3-1 to TRBJ2-1, with D possibly TRBD2 on 6 matching bases. This CDR3 has 15 amino acids. Germline CDR1 is LGHDT and CDR2 is YNNKEL (reference sequence). V lost 5 bases, J lost 4 bases, and 15 bases lay in between. The CDR3 reads CASSTDPGGYNEQFF. CDR3 sequence (DNA): TGTGCCAGCAGCACCGACCCCGGAGGGTACAATGAGCAGTTCTTC.

The table lists this clonotype with many counts. The CDR3 DNA sequence: TGTGCCAGCAGTGAATCCAACCGGGACAGGGGAATCAACACCATATATTTT. It yields the protein CASSESNRDRGINTIYF. The rearrangement joins TRBV25-1 to TRBJ1-3, with 10 bases lining up with TRBD1. The CDR3 consists of 17 residues. Germline CDR1 MGHDK, CDR2 SYGVNS. V was pared by 1 base and J by 7 bases, with 10 bases of the junction left unmatched.

This clonotype was counted only a few times. The rearrangement links TRBV5-5 to TRBJ1-2, with D uncertain. V was trimmed by 1 base and J by 2 bases, leaving 12 bases between them. CDR1 is SGHKS, CDR2 YYEKEE, per germline (reference sequence). The CDR3 covers 15 residues. The CDR3 loop is CASSLTVAGNYGYTF. The CDR3 nucleotides are TGTGCCAGCAGCTTGACGGTAGCCGGGAACTATGGCTACACCTTC.

This clonotype has at least ten counts. The gene calls are TRBV7-3 and TRBJ2-1, with 8 bases that match TRBD2. Trimming took 1 base from V and 7 from J; bases not matched to a gene: 6. The length of the CDR3 is 15 residues. Germline-derived CDR1 and CDR2 are SGHTA and FQGTGA. CDR3 in DNA: TGTGCCAGCAGCTTAAGACGGGGGGGCTGGAATGAGCAGTTCTTC. It encodes CASSLRRGGWNEQFF. The entire variable domain, with the rest obtained from reference TRBV7-3 and TRBJ2-1, is as follows: GAGVSQTPSNKVTEKGKYVELRCDPISGHTALYWYRQSLGQGPEFLIYFQGTGAADDSGLPNDRFFAVRPEGSVSTLKIQRTERGDSAVYLCASSLRRGGWNEQFFGPGTRLTVL.

This clonotype showed up just a few times. The chain has TRBV7-9 and TRBJ2-7; D uncertain. The germline V gene encodes CDR1 SEHNR and CDR2 FQNEAQ (reference sequence). Trimming pared 3 bases from V and 0 bases from J, leaving 12 bases between. The CDR3 consists of 15 residues. Written as DNA, the CDR3 is TGTGCCAGCAGCTTGGGCCAGGAGTTCTCCTACGAGCAGTACTTC. Protein: CASSLGQEFSYEQYF.

This clonotype was found many times. The V gene is TRBV7-3, the J gene TRBJ1-6, with a tentative D call TRBD1 (6 bases). The germline V gene encodes CDR1 SGHTA and CDR2 FQGTGA. CDR3 size: 13 residues. Trimming removed 5 bases at V and 8 bases at J, with 10 bases between. The CDR3 here is CASSPGQYSPLHF. CDR3 bases: TGTGCCAGCAGCCCTGGACAGTATTCACCCCTCCACTTT.

This clonotype was seen many times. This chain links TRBV5-1 with TRBJ1-1; no clear D. The CDR3 consists of 12 residues. Trimming pared 0 bases from V and 6 bases from J, leaving 6 bases between. Germline V gives CDR1 SGHRS, CDR2 YFSETQ. CDR3 DNA: TGCGCCAGCAGCTTGGACAGATCTGAAGCTTTCTTT. It translates to CASSLDRSEAFF.

The CDR3 protein is CASSYIGPTDTQYF. CDR3 nucleotides: TGTGCCAGCAGTTACATAGGGCCCACAGATACGCAGTATTTT. This chain links TRBV6-2 or TRBV6-3 with TRBJ2-3, with D hard to call. The CDR3 has 14 amino acids. The germline V and J ends were trimmed by 2 bases and 2 bases, with 8 bases remaining between them. Germline assignment: CDR1 MNHEY and CDR2 SVGEGT.

This clonotype occurred a few times. The chain is built from TRBV6-5 and TRBJ2-5; D gene uncertain. CDR3 length: 17 residues. Germline CDR1 and CDR2: MNHEY and SVGAGI. V lost 2 bases to trimming and J lost 1 base, with 17 bases between them. Here the CDR3 reads CASSYNNVGGIQETQYF. The CDR3 DNA reads TGTGCCAGCAGTTACAACAACGTCGGCGGTATCCAAGAGACCCAGTACTTC.

The chain is built from TRBV20-1 and TRBJ1-5; TRBD1 might be the D (5 bases). The germline gives CDR1 DFQATT, CDR2 SNEGSKA (reference sequence). Trimming took 2 bases from V and 7 from J, leaving 9 bases between them. This CDR3 is 12 amino acids long. The CDR3 DNA follows: TGCAGTGCTAGAAGGACAAACCAGCCCCAGCATTTT. Translating gives CSARRTNQPQHF.

The CDR3 bases are TGTGCCAGCAGCTTAGAGGGACTAGAAGAGACCCAGTACTTC. The encoded protein is CASSLEGLEETQYF. V is TRBV7-9 and J is TRBJ2-5; 8 bases match TRBD2. This CDR3 has 14 amino acids. V shed 1 base and J 3 bases; nucleotides not matched to a gene: 1. Germline CDR1 and CDR2: SEHNR and FQNEAQ (reference sequence).

In its sample, this clonotype was seen a few times. This chain uses TRBV18 with TRBJ2-7, with TRBD1 identical over 10 bases. Germline CDR1 reads KGHSH; CDR2 reads LQKENI. Trimming took 3 bases from V and 7 from J; bases not matched to a gene: 6. The CDR3 extends over 14 amino acids. The CDR3 sequence: CASSPGQGTTEQYF. In DNA, the CDR3 is TGTGCCAGCTCACCGGGACAGGGGACCACGGAGCAGTACTTC.

The CDR3 bases are TGTGCCAGCAGCCCTGGACAGCACTCTGGGGCCAACGTCCTGACTTTC. Its translation: CASSPGQHSGANVLTF. The gene calls are TRBV14 and TRBJ2-6, with D possibly TRBD1 on 6 matching bases. Germline CDR1 reads SGHDN; CDR2 reads FVKESK. CDR3 size: 16 residues. With 4 bases removed from V and 0 bases from J, the gap between germline ends came to 10 bases.

The chain uses TRBV5-1 and TRBJ1-1; 10 bases match TRBD1. Trimming took 0 bases from V and 1 from J; bases not matched to a gene: 12. Germline-derived CDR1 and CDR2 are SGHRS and YFSETQ. The CDR3 contains 19 residues. In nucleotides, the CDR3 is TGCGCCAGCAGCTTGGAGCGAACCGGGACAGGGGACCCGAACACTGAAGCTTTCTTT. Its protein product is CASSLERTGTGDPNTEAFF.

This clonotype was seen many times. The chain links TRBV7-2 to TRBJ2-7; 7 nucleotides line up with TRBD1. Per germline, CDR1 SGHTA and CDR2 FQGNSA. The CDR3 consists of 14 residues. Trimming at V came to 4 bases and at J to 6 bases, leaving 9 bases not matched to a gene. For the CDR3, the DNA is TGTGCCAGCAGCTGGTCGGGACAGTTAGGCGAGCAGTACTTC. Its protein product is CASSWSGQLGEQYF.

This clonotype was observed a few times. The rearrangement uses TRBV7-9 and TRBJ1-2; TRBD1 matches at 9 bases. The J segment lost 3 bases and the V segment lost 5 bases, leaving 10 bases of the junction unmatched. From germline, CDR1 is SEHNR and CDR2 FQNEAQ (reference sequence). This CDR3 is 16 amino acids long. The CDR3 is CASSAWTGVFYYGYTF. The CDR3, as DNA: TGTGCCAGCAGCGCCTGGACAGGGGTCTTTTACTATGGCTACACCTTC.

There are a few counts of this clonotype. This chain links TRBV7-2 with TRBJ2-5; 8 bases line up with TRBD1. V lost 5 bases and J lost 1; bases outside the gene matches: 6. Germline V gene data show CDR1 as SGHTA and CDR2 as FQGNSA. This CDR3 region has 15 residues. The CDR3 coding sequence is TGTGCCAGCAGCATCGGACAGGGATCCCAAGAGACCCAGTACTTC. This encodes CASSIGQGSQETQYF.

For the CDR3, the DNA is TGTGCCATCAGTGAATTGGGACAGAACTATGGCTACACCTTC. Encoded protein: CAISELGQNYGYTF. The chain links TRBV10-3 to TRBJ1-2; TRBD1 agrees at 7 bases. The germline V gene encodes CDR1 ENHRY and CDR2 SYGVKD. The CDR3 totals 14 residues. Germline trimming cut 3 bases from V and 2 bases from J; bases unmatched to any gene: 3.

This clonotype showed up just a few times. The chain has TRBV6-5 and TRBJ2-7; 8 bases match TRBD2. The V segment lost 6 bases and the J segment 5 bases; nucleotides outside the gene matches: 9. Germline CDR1 and CDR2: MNHEY and SVGAGI. The CDR3 is made up of 14 amino acids. CDR3 nucleotides: TGTGCCAGCAGCGAACGGGAGGGCCTCGACGAGCAGTACTTC. Translating gives CASSEREGLDEQYF.